A single sample is the source of the 23 T cell receptor beta chains below, sequenced in a study of blood T cell repertoires in COVID-19. The assay was immunoSEQ multiplex PCR, and TCRdb's table has in-frame clones only and misses some. This sample has roughly 220,000 clones, with 75% to 90% found just once. Input material: PBMCs or T cells enriched from blood (not recorded which). The receptors were sampled from a woman aged 40 to 55 with acute COVID-19.

This rearrangement joins TRBV5-1 to TRBJ1-3; TRBD1 aligns across 8 bases. Unmatched junction bases numbered 8, after V lost 0 bases and J lost 0 bases. Germline V lookup: CDR1 SGHRS, CDR2 YFSETQ. The CDR3 has 18 amino acids. The DNA of the CDR3 is TGCGCCAGCAGCTTGGGGACAGGGACAACCTTCTCTGGAAACACCATATATTTT. It codes for CASSLGTGTTFSGNTIYF.

The chain couples TRBV12-3 or TRBV12-4 to TRBJ2-5, with D possibly matching TRBD1 (5 bases). The CDR3 sequence is 13 residues long. Trimming cost V 5 bases and J 3 bases, with 10 bases left between them. CDR3: CASSRRREETQYF. CDR3 nucleotide sequence: TGTGCCAGCAGTCGTCGCAGGGAAGAGACCCAGTACTTC.

The V and J genes are TRBV2 and TRBJ2-3; tentatively, D is TRBD2 (6 bases). Trimming cost V 0 bases and J 4 bases, with 14 bases left between them. From germline, CDR1 is SNHLY and CDR2 FYNNEI. The CDR3 runs 16 residues. The CDR3 nucleotides are TGTGCCAGCAGTGAAGCCGGACTAAGGGTGCCAGATACGCAGTATTTT. Amino acids: CASSEAGLRVPDTQYF. Looking up the rest from reference TRBV2 and TRBJ2-3 gives the full variable domain: EPEVTQTPSHQVTQMGQEVILRCVPISNHLYFYWYRQILGQKVEFLVSFYNNEISEKSEIFDDQFSVERPDGSNFTLKIRSTKLEDSAMYFCASSEAGLRVPDTQYFGPGTRLTVL.

The rearrangement links TRBV21-1 to TRBJ2-4; TRBD1, the table's D call, was not compared with the DNA. TRBV21-1 is recorded as a pseudogene. CDR3 length: 15 residues. CDR3 nucleotide sequence: TGTGCCAGCAGCAAAGTGGCCAGGGCGAGTAACATTCAGTACTTC. Translating it yields CASSKVARASNIQYF.

This clone was detected a few times. The chain has TRBV7-2 and TRBJ1-1; D is uncertain. The CDR3 is 14 residues long. The V gene's germline CDR1 is SGHTA and CDR2 FQGNSA. V lost 0 bases and J lost 1, with 6 bases in between. CDR3 DNA: TGTGCCAGCAGCTTAGCGCGGGAGAACACTGAAGCTTTCTTT. Translating it yields CASSLARENTEAFF.

The chain couples TRBV2 to TRBJ1-1, with 8 bases identical to TRBD1. CDR3 length equals 14 residues. In germline, CDR1 is SNHLY, CDR2 FYNNEI. The V and J ends lost 4 bases and 5 bases, in that order; junction bases with no gene match: 6. This CDR3 is CASSARQGRTEAFF. CDR3 nucleotide sequence: TGTGCCAGCAGTGCGCGACAGGGGCGGACTGAAGCTTTCTTT.

This clone was detected only once. The chain is built from TRBV2 and TRBJ1-2; D is uncertain. CDR1 SNHLY and CDR2 FYNNEI come from the germline V gene. V lost 8 bases, J lost 0 bases, and 7 bases lay in between. The length of the CDR3 is 12 residues. Here the CDR3 DNA reads TGTGCCAGCGATCGGGCTAACTATGGCTACACCTTC. Protein product: CASDRANYGYTF.

The rearrangement joins TRBV2 to TRBJ2-3; tentative D call: TRBD1 (6 bases). The CDR3 is 15 amino acids. V was clipped by 6 bases and J by 0 bases, with 13 bases between them. The germline gives CDR1 SNHLY, CDR2 FYNNEI. In DNA form, the CDR3 reads TGTGCCAGCAGGGACGGGGACATAAGCACAGATACGCAGTATTTT. Translation: CASRDGDISTDTQYF.

As to this clone: Other DNA sequences in this sample translate to the same CDR3. The chain uses TRBV7-3 and TRBJ2-1; D is uncertain. Germline loops: CDR1 SGHTA, CDR2 FQGTGA. V shed 2 bases and J shed 4 bases, with 6 bases lying between them. The CDR3 is 13 amino acids. The CDR3: CASSLYGYNEQFF. Here the CDR3 DNA reads TGTGCCAGCAGCTTATACGGGTACAATGAGCAGTTCTTC.

V usage is TRBV4-3 and J usage is TRBJ2-2, with 8 bases fitting TRBD2. The CDR3 length is 17 residues. V shed 3 bases and J 2 bases; nucleotides not matched to a gene: 8. In germline, CDR1 is LGHNA, CDR2 YSLEER. DNA of the CDR3: TGCGCCAGCAGCCATCCCGCGACTAGCGAAAACACCGGGGAGCTGTTTTTT. The encoded protein is CASSHPATSENTGELFF.

J is TRBJ1-3 and V is TRBV19, with a weak D call TRBD1 (5 bases). Between the trimmed V and J ends, which lost 4 bases and 4 bases, there was a span of 11 bases. Germline CDR1 reads LNHDA; CDR2 reads SQIVND (reference sequence). The CDR3 extends over 14 amino acids. The CDR3 loop reads CASSNRDSGNTIYF. CDR3 in DNA: TGTGCCAGTAGTAACCGGGACTCCGGAAACACCATATATTTT.

This sequence joins TRBV12-3 or TRBV12-4 and TRBJ2-7; D gene ambiguous. This CDR3 contains 13 residues. CDR3 amino acids: CASSMTQSSEQYV. The CDR3 region has the DNA TGTGCCAGCAGTATGACACAGTCCTCCGAGCAGTACGTC.

The chain has TRBV4-1 and TRBJ1-5; perhaps TRBD1 as D (5 bases). The CDR3 spans 13 residues. Germline CDR1 is MGHRA and CDR2 is YSYEKL. V was cut by 4 bases and J by 8 bases, with 12 bases left in between. This CDR3 reads CASSPRWGEPQHF. CDR3 bases: TGCGCCAGCAGCCCCAGGTGGGGGGAGCCCCAGCATTTT.

The gene calls are TRBV4-1 and TRBJ1-1; 9 nucleotides align to TRBD1. There are 14 residues in the CDR3. V lost 1 base and J lost 3; bases outside the gene matches: 0. In germline, CDR1 is MGHRA, CDR2 YSYEKL. The CDR3 protein is CASSQGDRDTEAFF. CDR3 sequence (DNA): TGCGCCAGCAGCCAAGGGGACAGGGACACTGAAGCTTTCTTT.

The chain has TRBV2 and TRBJ2-2, with a weak D call TRBD1 (5 bases). There are 15 residues in the CDR3. Germline-derived CDR1 and CDR2 are SNHLY and FYNNEI. Trimming cost V 8 bases and J 6 bases, with 19 bases left between them. The CDR3 protein is CASAITGYLAGELFF. Written as DNA, the CDR3 is TGTGCCAGCGCCATTACAGGTTATCTGGCCGGGGAGCTGTTTTTT.

This clone has a count of ten or more. This chain joins TRBV7-3 and TRBJ2-2; D might be TRBD1 (6 bases). Germline loops: CDR1 SGHTA, CDR2 FQGTGA. V was trimmed by 7 bases and J by 5 bases, leaving 14 bases between them. This CDR3 region has 14 residues. CDR3 region: CASTPGTTTGELFF. CDR3 bases: TGTGCCAGCACTCCCGGGACAACGACCGGGGAGCTGTTTTTT. The full variable domain, with the rest looked up from reference TRBV7-3 and TRBJ2-2, is GAGVSQTPSNKVTEKGKYVELRCDPISGHTALYWYRQSLGQGPEFLIYFQGTGAADDSGLPNDRFFAVRPEGSVSTLKIQRTERGDSAVYLCASTPGTTTGELFFGEGSRLTVL.

Only a few counts were recorded for this clone. Here the CDR3 DNA reads TGCAGCGTTGACTCCGGCGGGCTAGGGAAGTATGGCTACACCTTC. This encodes CSVDSGGLGKYGYTF. The chain has TRBV29-1 and TRBJ1-2; no reliable D call. The CDR3 sequence is 15 residues long. Germline loops: CDR1 SQVTM, CDR2 ANQGSEA. With 3 bases removed from V and 5 bases from J, the gap between germline ends came to 19 bases. Looking up the rest from reference TRBV29-1 and TRBJ1-2 gives the full variable domain: SAVISQKPSRDICQRGTSLTIQCQVDSQVTMMFWYRQQPGQSLTLIATANQGSEATYESGFVIDKFPISRPNLTFSTLTVSNMSPEDSSIYLCSVDSGGLGKYGYTFGSGTRLTVV.

The CDR3 here is CASSVPRDRYQPQHF. The DNA for the CDR3 is TGTGCCAGTAGTGTGCCCCGGGACAGGTATCAGCCCCAGCATTTT. The chain uses TRBV19 and TRBJ1-5, with 8 bases aligning to TRBD1. V trimming: 5 bases; J trimming: 5 bases; junction bases outside the gene matches: 8. The CDR3 is 15 residues long. Germline loops: CDR1 LNHDA, CDR2 SQIVND (reference sequence). Drawing the rest from reference TRBV19 and TRBJ1-5, the complete variable domain is DGGITQSPKYLFRKEGQNVTLSCEQNLNHDAMYWYRQDPGQGLRLIYYSQIVNDFQKGDIAEGYSVSREKKESFPLTVTSAQKNPTAFYLCASSVPRDRYQPQHFGDGTRLSIL.

V usage is TRBV7-2 and J usage is TRBJ1-1; 11 positions agree with TRBD1. Per the germline V gene, CDR1 is SGHTA and CDR2 is FQGNSA. With V trimmed by 3 bases and J by 4 bases, 4 bases remained unmatched. This CDR3 has 15 residues. CDR3 sequence reads: CASSLRGQGVTEAFF. CDR3 coding DNA: TGTGCCAGCAGCTTGCGGGGACAGGGGGTCACTGAAGCTTTCTTT.

The rearrangement uses TRBV14 and TRBJ2-3; the D gene is possibly TRBD2 (6 bases). CDR3 length: 14 amino acids. Germline values: CDR1 SGHDN, CDR2 FVKESK. V lost 4 bases, J lost 5 bases, and 13 bases lay in between. Here the CDR3 reads CASSLGTSIDTQYF. CDR3 DNA: TGTGCCAGCAGCCTCGGGACTTCTATAGATACGCAGTATTTT.

The chain has TRBV11-2 and TRBJ2-3, with a tentative D call TRBD2 (6 bases). The CDR3 consists of 16 residues. Germline CDR1 reads SGHAT; CDR2 reads FQNNGV. V lost 1 base and J 3 bases, leaving 14 bases between the germline ends. In DNA form, the CDR3 reads TGTGCCAGCAGCTTAGTTGGGACGGGGGTAACAGATACGCAGTATTTT. Its protein is CASSLVGTGVTDTQYF.

The CDR3 DNA sequence: TGTGCCAGCTCACCAGCTGCGGGGATCCAGGGCGGGGAGCTGTTTTTT. Encoded protein: CASSPAAGIQGGELFF. This rearrangement joins TRBV18 to TRBJ2-2, with D perhaps TRBD2 (6 bases). The V gene lost 2 bases and the J gene lost 7 bases, with 17 bases spanning the gap. Germline loops: CDR1 KGHSH, CDR2 LQKENI. The CDR3 contains 16 residues.

The chain has TRBV4-3 and TRBJ1-5; possibly TRBD1 for D (6 bases). V lost 0 bases to trimming and J lost 9 bases, with 12 bases between them. This CDR3 is 14 amino acids long. From germline, CDR1 is LGHNA and CDR2 YSLEER. Written as DNA, the CDR3 is TGCGCCAGCAGCCAAGATGGGGGGGGCGTGCCCCAGCATTTT. It encodes CASSQDGGGVPQHF.